Below are 31 T cell receptor beta chains sequenced from a single sample in a study of cytomegalovirus exposure and HLA in healthy donors. Primers included in the PCR were 60 Vbeta and 13 Jbeta primers. Sequenced by immunoSEQ multiplex PCR; TCRdb stores in-frame clones only, minus some. The sample yields 150,000 or so clones, about 85% seen once. Input material: PBMCs. These receptor sequences come from a man aged 18 to 29 in good health and CMV-seropositive.

This clone was seen only once. The rearrangement uses TRBV7-3 and TRBJ1-1; 7 positions agree with TRBD1. The CDR3 contains 15 residues. Germline V gene sequence: CDR1 SGHTA, CDR2 FQGTGA. The ends lost 1 base at V and 6 bases at J; junction bases unmatched: 8. The CDR3 nucleotides are TGTGCCAGCAGCTTAAACCCAGGGGGTTCATCTGAAGCTTTCTTT. Translation gives CASSLNPGGSSEAFF.

This clone was observed a single time. The chain links TRBV6-5 to TRBJ2-5; 11 nucleotides agree with TRBD2. Unmatched junction bases numbered 6, after V lost 10 bases and J lost 5 bases. CDR1 and CDR2 from the germline V gene are MNHEY and SVGAGI. The CDR3 consists of 13 residues. The CDR3: CAISRLAGETQYF. The CDR3 DNA reads TGTGCCATTTCCAGACTAGCGGGGGAGACCCAGTACTTC.

The gene calls are TRBV6-5 and TRBJ1-1; weak D call: TRBD1 (5 bases). V dropped 5 bases and J dropped 0 bases, with 13 bases sitting between them. This CDR3 spans 15 amino acids. CDR1 is MNHEY, CDR2 SVGAGI, per germline. Here the CDR3 reads CASSPGGGLNTEAFF. CDR3 sequence (DNA): TGTGCCAGCAGTCCCGGGGGGGGATTGAACACTGAAGCTTTCTTT.

CDR3 sequence (DNA): TGTGCCAGCAGCGTAGATGTAGATAGCAATCAGCCCCAGCATTTT. Translating it yields CASSVDVDSNQPQHF. The chain has TRBV9 and TRBJ1-5; D is undetermined. The germline V and J ends were trimmed by 0 bases and 0 bases, with 7 bases remaining between them. Germline CDR1 is SGDLS and CDR2 is YYNGEE. The CDR3 is made up of 15 amino acids.

V is TRBV4-3 and J is TRBJ1-1; TRBD1 aligns across 9 bases. V was clipped by 2 bases and J by 9 bases; unmatched bases: 7. The germline gives CDR1 LGHNA, CDR2 YSLEER. This CDR3 spans 14 amino acids. The CDR3 nucleotides are TGCGCCAGCAGCCAACAGGGACAGGGAACCAAAGCTTTCTTT. Translated, it gives CASSQQGQGTKAFF.

V and J are TRBV7-6 and TRBJ2-1; no firm D call. Between the trimmed V and J ends, which lost 0 bases and 3 bases, there was a span of 9 bases. Germline V gene lookup returns CDR1 SGHVS and CDR2 FNYEAQ. The CDR3 has 15 residues. CDR3: CASSLAAPFYNEQFF. CDR3 in DNA: TGTGCCAGCAGCTTAGCAGCGCCGTTCTACAATGAGCAGTTCTTC. The whole variable domain, filled in from reference TRBV7-6 and TRBJ2-1, reads GAGVSQSPRYKVTKRGQDVALRCDPISGHVSLYWYRQALGQGPEFLTYFNYEAQQDKSGLPNDRFSAERPEGSISTLTIQRTEQRDSAMYRCASSLAAPFYNEQFFGPGTRLTVL.

The chain couples TRBV4-3 to TRBJ2-7; 7 bases fit TRBD1. Germline values: CDR1 LGHNA, CDR2 YSLEER. The CDR3 is 14 residues long. With V trimmed by 0 bases and J by 4 bases, 3 bases remained unmatched. The CDR3 here is CASSQEGQAYEQYF. The CDR3 DNA follows: TGCGCCAGCAGCCAAGAAGGACAGGCGTACGAGCAGTACTTC.

The chain employs TRBV7-9 and TRBJ1-2; 11 bases agree with TRBD1. The V and J ends lost 2 bases and 1 base, in that order; junction bases with no gene match: 9. CDR3 size: 18 residues. In germline, CDR1 is SEHNR, CDR2 FQNEAQ (reference sequence). The CDR3 bases are TGTGCCAGCAGCTTACGCGCGGGACAGGGGGGAGTTAACTATGGCTACACCTTC. Its protein product is CASSLRAGQGGVNYGYTF.

This chain uses TRBV19 with TRBJ1-4, with D tentatively TRBD1 (5 bases). CDR1 is LNHDA, CDR2 SQIVND, per germline (reference sequence). V lost 2 bases to trimming and J lost 4 bases, with 11 bases between them. The CDR3 is 15 amino acids. The CDR3 sequence: CASSIPAGLNEKLFF. The CDR3 DNA reads as TGTGCCAGTAGTATACCGGCAGGGCTTAATGAAAAACTGTTTTTT.

This rearrangement joins TRBV25-1 to TRBJ1-6; TRBD1 might be the D (6 bases). Looked up from germline, CDR1 is MGHDK and CDR2 is SYGVNS. The CDR3 sequence is 14 residues long. Trimming cost V 6 bases and J 5 bases, with 11 bases left between them. The CDR3 DNA is TGTGCCAGCAGCCACAGGGAAAATAATTCACCCCTCCACTTT. Protein sequence: CASSHRENNSPLHF. The full variable domain, in which reference TRBV25-1 and TRBJ1-6 provide the parts outside the CDR3, is EADIYQTPRYLVIGTGKKITLECSQTMGHDKMYWYQQDPGMELHLIHYSYGVNSTEKGDLSSESTVSRIRTEHFPLTLESARPSHTSQYLCASSHRENNSPLHFGNGTRLTVT.

This clone was recorded once. The CDR3 coding sequence is TGCGCCAGCGGGCCTAATCCAGGGGTAGGGGAGCAGTTCTTC. It is translated as CASGPNPGVGEQFF. V usage is TRBV5-1 and J usage is TRBJ2-1; maybe TRBD1 (6 bases). The ends were cut back, 7 bases at V and 10 bases at J, with 21 bases in the middle. The CDR3 is made up of 14 amino acids. Germline assignment: CDR1 SGHRS and CDR2 YFSETQ.

The chain recombines TRBV10-3 with TRBJ2-5, with D perhaps matching TRBD2 (5 bases). The CDR3 contains 14 residues. V was cut by 2 bases and J by 4 bases, with 11 bases left in between. Per germline, CDR1 ENHRY and CDR2 SYGVKD. This chain's CDR3 is CAISEERDRETQYF. CDR3 nucleotide sequence: TGTGCCATCAGTGAGGAACGGGATCGAGAGACCCAGTACTTC.

CDR3 nucleotide sequence: TGTGCCAGTAGTATAGACGTAGGCAATCAGCCCCAGCATTTT. Amino acids: CASSIDVGNQPQHF. V is TRBV19 and J is TRBJ1-5, with no clear D. This CDR3 has 14 amino acids. V was cut by 0 bases and J by 2 bases, with 5 bases left in between. Germline-derived CDR1 and CDR2 are LNHDA and SQIVND (reference sequence). The variable domain in full, completed from reference TRBV19 and TRBJ1-5, reads DGGITQSPKYLFRKEGQNVTLSCEQNLNHDAMYWYRQDPGQGLRLIYYSQIVNDFQKGDIAEGYSVSREKKESFPLTVTSAQKNPTAFYLCASSIDVGNQPQHFGDGTRLSIL.

V usage is TRBV7-9 and J usage is TRBJ2-7; 8 bases match TRBD1. Germline V gene sequence: CDR1 SEHNR, CDR2 FQNEAQ (reference sequence). This CDR3 is built from 17 residues. V trimming: 1 base; J trimming: 6 bases; junction bases outside the gene matches: 14. CDR3 sequence reads: CASSLGRETGGWREQYF. The CDR3 coding sequence is TGTGCCAGCAGCTTAGGTCGAGAAACAGGGGGGTGGCGCGAGCAGTACTTC.

CDR3 protein: CASTNSPGPEAFF. CDR3 DNA sequence: TGTGCCAGCACCAATTCCCCAGGGCCTGAAGCTTTCTTT. The chain is built from TRBV6-1 and TRBJ1-1, with D perhaps TRBD1 (5 bases). The CDR3 covers 13 residues. Germline loops: CDR1 MNHNS, CDR2 SASEGT. V lost 7 bases and J lost 6, with 15 bases in between.

The V and J genes are TRBV9 and TRBJ1-4; tentative D call: TRBD1 (5 bases). In germline, CDR1 is SGDLS, CDR2 YYNGEE. This CDR3 contains 15 residues. V lost 0 bases, J lost 8 bases, and 14 bases lay in between. The CDR3 region has the DNA TGTGCCAGCAGCGTAGGTGTCAGGGAGGGGGAAAAACTGTTTTTT. It specifies CASSVGVREGEKLFF.

V and J are TRBV5-4 and TRBJ1-5, with D uncertain. Germline values: CDR1 SGHNT, CDR2 YYREEE (reference sequence). The CDR3 length is 17 residues. Trimming shortened V by 2 bases and J by 2 bases, and 17 bases separated the two germline ends. CDR3 in DNA: TGTGCCAGCAGCTTATGGACGGGCGGGAAGGGCAATCAGCCCCAGCATTTT. Residues: CASSLWTGGKGNQPQHF.

This clone was seen only a few times. One end of the junction does not line up with germline, which may come from a read error. The chain joins TRBV4-2 to TRBJ2-6, with TRBD2 matching 8 bases. Germline CDR1 reads LGHNA; CDR2 reads YNFKEQ. The CDR3 loop spans 16 amino acids. The CDR3 loop reads CASSPSGGAGANGLTF. The CDR3 DNA reads as TGTGCCAGCAGCCCCTCCGGGGGGGCCGGGGCCAACGGCCTGACTTTC.

V is TRBV13 and J is TRBJ1-2, with TRBD1 matching 10 bases. Losses at the gene ends were 2 bases for V and 4 bases for J; bases not matched to a gene: 7. Germline V gives CDR1 PRHDT, CDR2 FYEKMQ (reference sequence). This CDR3 contains 16 residues. CDR3 sequence reads: CASSLTLTGGAYGYTF. The CDR3 region has the DNA TGTGCCAGCAGCTTAACTCTGACAGGGGGCGCCTATGGCTACACCTTC. The entire variable domain, with the rest obtained from reference TRBV13 and TRBJ1-2, is as follows: AAGVIQSPRHLIKEKRETATLKCYPIPRHDTVYWYQQGPGQDPQFLISFYEKMQSDKGSIPDRFSAQQFSDYHSELNMSSLELGDSALYFCASSLTLTGGAYGYTFGSGTRLTVV.

This rearrangement joins TRBV5-5 to TRBJ2-1; D remains ambiguous. The germline V gene has CDR1 SGHKS and CDR2 YYEKEE (reference sequence). The germline V and J ends were trimmed by 0 bases and 6 bases, with 16 bases remaining between them. The CDR3 loop spans 16 amino acids. CDR3 sequence: CASSLDVGRISNEQFF. The CDR3, as DNA: TGTGCCAGCAGCTTGGACGTGGGCCGGATCTCCAATGAGCAGTTCTTC. The whole variable domain, remainder taken from reference TRBV5-5 and TRBJ2-1, is DAGVTQSPTHLIKTRGQQVTLRCSPISGHKSVSWYQQVLGQGPQFIFQYYEKEERGRGNFPDRFSARQFPNYSSELNVNALLLGDSALYLCASSLDVGRISNEQFFGPGTRLTVL.

This chain uses TRBV11-2 with TRBJ2-2; 7 bases are a match to TRBD2. With 5 bases clipped from V and 3 bases from J, the junction kept 9 bases outside the gene matches. Germline V CDR1 and CDR2: SGHAT, FQNNGV. The CDR3 extends over 16 amino acids. CDR3: CASSPPGAGYTGELFF. For the CDR3, the DNA is TGTGCCAGCAGCCCCCCGGGAGCGGGGTACACCGGGGAGCTGTTTTTT.

The V gene is TRBV5-1, the J gene TRBJ2-5, with D possibly TRBD1 on 7 matching bases. The germline CDR1 and CDR2 sequences are SGHRS and YFSETQ. V lost 6 bases, J lost 5 bases, and 23 bases lay in between. This CDR3 has 16 residues. The CDR3 region is CASTPGRDRGRETQYF. The CDR3 DNA reads TGCGCCAGCACCCCCGGGCGGGACAGAGGACGGGAGACCCAGTACTTC.

This clone has just a few counts. The junction shows a germline mismatch at one end, possibly a read error. Additional DNA sequences in this sample encode the identical CDR3. The gene calls are TRBV6-4 and TRBJ2-6; a possible D gene is TRBD1 (5 bases). Germline CDR1 is MRHNA and CDR2 is SNTAGT. The CDR3 is made up of 14 amino acids. The CDR3 is CASSDSSGANGLTF. As DNA, the CDR3 is TGTGCCAGCAGTGACAGCTCTGGGGCCAACGGCCTGACTTTC.

The chain combines TRBV6-1 with TRBJ2-1, with a weak D call TRBD2 (5 bases). This CDR3 region has 16 residues. Trimming took 1 base from V and 2 from J, leaving 12 bases between them. Germline CDR1 and CDR2: MNHNS and SASEGT. CDR3 DNA sequence: TGTGCCAGCAGTGAAGAAGCGATCGGGGCCTACAATGAGCAGTTCTTC. Residues: CASSEEAIGAYNEQFF.

The rearrangement joins TRBV9 to TRBJ2-1; D remains unclear. Deletions cut 3 bases from V and 0 bases from J, with 7 bases between. The CDR3 is 14 amino acids. Germline CDR1 is SGDLS and CDR2 is YYNGEE. CDR3 loop: CASSGPSSYNEQFF. The CDR3 DNA reads TGTGCCAGCAGCGGCCCCAGCTCCTACAATGAGCAGTTCTTC.

This chain connects TRBV11-3 to TRBJ2-7; perhaps TRBD1 as D (6 bases). CDR1 is SGHNT and CDR2 is YENEEA in the germline V gene. The CDR3 is 16 amino acids. V dropped 3 bases and J dropped 1 base, with 16 bases sitting between them. CDR3 nucleotide sequence: TGTGCCAGCAGCTTGAGAGGACAGAAGGGTTCCTACGAGCAGTACTTC. Protein sequence: CASSLRGQKGSYEQYF.

The chain combines TRBV6-1 with TRBJ1-2; 7 bases align to TRBD1. Trimming at V came to 7 bases and at J to 2 bases, leaving 10 bases not matched to a gene. CDR1 is MNHNS and CDR2 is SASEGT in the germline V gene. The CDR3 is made up of 15 amino acids. The CDR3 spells CASNKGTVLNYGYTF. As DNA, the CDR3 is TGTGCCAGCAACAAAGGGACAGTTCTAAACTATGGCTACACCTTC.

For this clone: One end of the junction does not line up with germline, which may come from a read error. The chain couples TRBV5-6 to TRBJ2-6; D is perhaps TRBD1 (5 bases). The length of the CDR3 is 19 residues. The germline V gene has CDR1 SGHDT and CDR2 YYEEEE. CDR3 nucleotides: TGTGCCAGCAGCCGAGCTTCGGACGGAACCCTCTCTGGGGCCAACGGCCTGACTTTC. Encoded protein: CASSRASDGTLSGANGLTF. Using reference TRBV5-6 and TRBJ2-6 for the parts outside the CDR3, the full variable domain is DAGVTQSPTHLIKTRGQQVTLRCSPKSGHDTVSWYQQALGQGPQFIFQYYEEEERQRGNFPDRFSGHQFPNYSSELNVNALLLGDSALYLCASSRASDGTLSGANGLTFGAGSRLTVL.

The chain uses TRBV9 and TRBJ1-1; 12 nucleotides line up with TRBD1. CDR3 length equals 15 residues. CDR1 is SGDLS and CDR2 is YYNGEE in the germline V gene. V shed 7 bases, J shed 3 bases, and the junction held 7 bases outside the gene matches. The CDR3 reads CASGTGGGLDTEAFF. Here the CDR3 DNA reads TGTGCCAGCGGGACAGGGGGCGGTCTTGACACTGAAGCTTTCTTT.

About this clone: A read error may produce the germline difference seen at one junction end. The J gene is TRBJ2-1, the V gene TRBV7-9; 11 nucleotides align to TRBD2. The CDR3 has 15 residues. Germline V lookup: CDR1 SEHNR, CDR2 FQNEAQ (reference sequence). DNA for the CDR3: TGTTCCAGCAGCTCCGGGACTAGCGGATACAATGAGCAGTTCTTC. It encodes CSSSSGTSGYNEQFF.

The CDR3 bases are TGCGCCAGCAGCCAGACCGGACTAGCGGGGGATATCCAAGAGACCCAGTACTTC. Translation: CASSQTGLAGDIQETQYF. The chain uses TRBV4-1 and TRBJ2-5, with 13 bases identical to TRBD2. V lost 3 bases, J lost 1 base, and 8 bases stayed unmatched. Germline V gene lookup returns CDR1 MGHRA and CDR2 YSYEKL. There are 18 residues in the CDR3.